This TCR beta chain was sequenced in a study of beta chain features in type 1 diabetes. This clone was observed a few times. Sequenced material consisted of expressed TCRB transcripts (all of the isolated RNA was reverse transcribed). Produced via immunoSEQ multiplex PCR; TCRdb's table is partial and in-frame only. The sample records under 250,000 clones, roughly 14% being singletons. This CDR3 has 16 residues. Per the germline V gene, CDR1 is ENHRY and CDR2 is SYGVKD. V was pared by 2 bases and J by 4 bases, with 5 bases of the junction left unmatched. The receptor comes from a woman aged 40 to 55 in good health. The specimen was naive CD4+ T cells from blood. The chain couples TRBV10-3 to TRBJ2-2; 9 nucleotides match TRBD2. The CDR3, as DNA: TGTGCCATCAGTGAGCGGGCTAGCGGGGTCACCGGGGAGCTGTTTTTT. This codes for CAISERASGVTGELFF.